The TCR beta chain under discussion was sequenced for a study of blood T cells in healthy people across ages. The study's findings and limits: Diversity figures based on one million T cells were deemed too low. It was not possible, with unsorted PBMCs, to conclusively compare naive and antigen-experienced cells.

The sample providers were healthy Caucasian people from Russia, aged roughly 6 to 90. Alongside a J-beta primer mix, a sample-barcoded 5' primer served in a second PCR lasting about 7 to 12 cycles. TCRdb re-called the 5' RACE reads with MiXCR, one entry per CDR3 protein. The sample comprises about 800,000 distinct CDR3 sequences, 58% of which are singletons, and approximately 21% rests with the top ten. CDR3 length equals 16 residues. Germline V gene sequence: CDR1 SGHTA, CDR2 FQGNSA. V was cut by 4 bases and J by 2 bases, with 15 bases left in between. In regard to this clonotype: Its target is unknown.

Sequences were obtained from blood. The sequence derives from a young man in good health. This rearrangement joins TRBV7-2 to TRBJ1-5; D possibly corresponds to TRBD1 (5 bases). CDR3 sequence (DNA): TGTGCCAGCAGCTATAGGGGCGGCAGGCGCAATCAGCCCCAGCATTTT. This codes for CASSYRGGRRNQPQHF.